This entry concerns a single T cell receptor beta chain. Its antigen remains unidentified. CD45RO-negative CD8 cells positively selected for CCR7 made up the naive population, which excluded terminally differentiated effector memory CD45RA+ cells. V shed 3 bases, J shed 4 bases, and the junction held 8 bases outside the gene matches. The germline V gene encodes CDR1 SGHDN and CDR2 FVKESK. The CDR3 runs to 15 residues. This sample was taken from a study of shared clonotypes between healthy human individuals. Every subset had its genomic DNA shared out evenly among several immunoSEQ plates. The assay was immunoSEQ multiplex PCR, and TCRdb's table has in-frame clones only and misses some. The table has hundreds of thousands of clones, 95% to 97% seen once. General study results and limits: Few donors limited the genetic and exposure-history diversity represented. The expectation was that sequencing depth would affect clonotype sharing among donors.

The receptor's source is a woman under 40 in good health. Sequencing was carried out using naive CD8+ T cells sorted from blood. V is TRBV14 and J is TRBJ2-7; the match to TRBD2 covers 8 bases. CDR3: CASSQGAGAGYEQYF. CDR3 bases: TGTGCCAGCAGCCAGGGAGCGGGAGCGGGATACGAGCAGTACTTC.